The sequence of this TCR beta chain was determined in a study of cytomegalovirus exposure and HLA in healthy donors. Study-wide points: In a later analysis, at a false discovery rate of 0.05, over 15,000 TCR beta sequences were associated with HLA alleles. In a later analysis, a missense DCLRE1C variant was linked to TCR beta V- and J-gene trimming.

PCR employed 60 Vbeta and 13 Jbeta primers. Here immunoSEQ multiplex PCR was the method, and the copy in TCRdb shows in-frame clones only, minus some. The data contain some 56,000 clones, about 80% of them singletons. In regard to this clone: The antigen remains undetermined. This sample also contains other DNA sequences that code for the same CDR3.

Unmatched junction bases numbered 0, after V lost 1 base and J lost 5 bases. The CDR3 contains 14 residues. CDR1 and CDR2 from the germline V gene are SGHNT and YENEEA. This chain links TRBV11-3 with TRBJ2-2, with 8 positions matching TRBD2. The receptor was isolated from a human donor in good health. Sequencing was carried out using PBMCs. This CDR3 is CASSLAGGTGELFF. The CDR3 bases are TGTGCCAGCAGCTTAGCGGGAGGGACCGGGGAGCTGTTTTTT. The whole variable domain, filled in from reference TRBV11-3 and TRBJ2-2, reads EAGVVQSPRYKIIEKKQPVAFWCNPISGHNTLYWYLQNLGQGPELLIRYENEEAVDDSQLPKDRFSAERLKGVDSTLKIQPAELGDSAVYLCASSLAGGTGELFFGEGSRLTVL.